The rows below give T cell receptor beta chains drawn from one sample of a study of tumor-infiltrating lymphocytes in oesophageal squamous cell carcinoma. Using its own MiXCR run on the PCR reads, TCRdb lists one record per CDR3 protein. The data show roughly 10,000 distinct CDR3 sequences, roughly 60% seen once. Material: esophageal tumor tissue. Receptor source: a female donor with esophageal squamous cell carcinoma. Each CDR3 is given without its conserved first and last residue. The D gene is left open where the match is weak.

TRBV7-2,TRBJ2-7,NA,ASSLELSYEQY
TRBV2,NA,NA,ASNQGWPYEQY
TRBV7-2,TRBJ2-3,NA,ASSRLTSTDTQY
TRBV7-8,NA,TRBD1,ASSPLAGTGSYEQY
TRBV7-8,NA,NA,ASRAGGQWDGEQF
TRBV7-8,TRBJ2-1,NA,ASSLATSTVSYNEQF
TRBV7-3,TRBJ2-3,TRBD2,ASSKWSGNADTQY
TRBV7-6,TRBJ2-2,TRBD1,ASSPGQGFGELF
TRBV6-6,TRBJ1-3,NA,ASSYSRISGNTIY
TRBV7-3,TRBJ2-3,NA,ASSLNPEDTQY
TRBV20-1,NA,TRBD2,SAGSGVTGELF
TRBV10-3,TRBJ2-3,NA,ATRGASTTTDTQY
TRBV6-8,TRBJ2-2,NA,ASRTGTNTGELF
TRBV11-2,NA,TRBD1,ASSSGTGNYEQY
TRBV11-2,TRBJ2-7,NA,ASKGGWSSYEQY
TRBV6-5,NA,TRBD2,ASSEVAGSNYEQY
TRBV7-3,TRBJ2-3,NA,ASSPSRAEGYTDTQY
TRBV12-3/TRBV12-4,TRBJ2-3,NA,ASSRRGLGTDTQY
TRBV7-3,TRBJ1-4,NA,ASSLRQKFEKLF
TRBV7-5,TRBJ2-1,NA,ISVPVLIAGGLNEQF
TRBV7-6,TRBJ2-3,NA,ASSLGGISTDTQY
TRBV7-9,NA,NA,ASSLASGEQY
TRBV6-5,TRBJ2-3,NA,ASSYGSPTSSTDTQY
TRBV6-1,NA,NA,ASSERGTGNEQF
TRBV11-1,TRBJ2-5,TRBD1,ASSISGTGWETQY
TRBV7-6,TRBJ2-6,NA,ASSRRT
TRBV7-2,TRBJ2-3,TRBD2,ASSRWTSGNTDTQY
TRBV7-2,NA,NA,ASSLDWGTSYEQY
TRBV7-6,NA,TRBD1,ASSLPGQGHEQY
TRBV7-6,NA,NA,ASSPGGGNHEQY
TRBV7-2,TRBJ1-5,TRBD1,ASSLKTGDNQPQH
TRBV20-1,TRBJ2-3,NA,SARTTDTQY
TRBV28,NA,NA,ASSATGFGASGYEQY
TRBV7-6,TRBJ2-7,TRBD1,ASSPLPGQGNEQY
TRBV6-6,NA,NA,ASSQQGYEQY
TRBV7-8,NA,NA,ASSSAYEQY
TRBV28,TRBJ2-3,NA,ASSHSDTQY
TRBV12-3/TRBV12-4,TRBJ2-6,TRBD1,ATSGTGGSGANVLT
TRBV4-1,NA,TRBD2,ASSQVSGRDEQY
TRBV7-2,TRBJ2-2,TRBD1,ASSPGTGLTGELF
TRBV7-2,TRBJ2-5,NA,ASSSMLTAYNEQY
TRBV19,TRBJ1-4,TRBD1,ASNTGGTNEKLF
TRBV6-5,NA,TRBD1,ASRLDRARNEQF
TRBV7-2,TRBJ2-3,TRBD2,ASSLIGTRNSQY
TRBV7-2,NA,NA,ASSYPEGSGYEQY
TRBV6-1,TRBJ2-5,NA,ASRQGVETQY
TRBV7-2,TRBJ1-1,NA,ASSRQSTSGTEAF
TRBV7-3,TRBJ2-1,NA,ASSLFPGTPIYNEQF
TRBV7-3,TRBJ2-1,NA,ASSLLAGSAYNEQF
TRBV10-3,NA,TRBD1,AISVKDRDNYGYT